Below, 31 T cell receptor beta chains from the same sample are listed, as sequenced in a study of blood T cell repertoires in COVID-19 (dated by TCRdb to 2019 to 2021). Libraries came from the immunoSEQ multiplex PCR assay. TCRdb took over this immuneACCESS table, retaining in-frame rearrangements with V and J assigned. Such tables are incomplete; in checked studies, under half of the missing clones stem from an unresolved V gene, and the remainder is unexplained. The sample records about 76,000 clones, about 85% of which are singletons. The ten largest make up approximately 11% of the sample. Sequencing was done on a sample of peripheral blood. The receptors stem from a man in his 60s with COVID-19, enrolled during active disease.

The J gene is TRBJ2-1, the V gene TRBV6-4; 8 bases line up with TRBD1. V was clipped by 9 bases and J by 2 bases; unmatched bases: 18. Germline CDR1 reads MRHNA; CDR2 reads SNTAGT. CDR3 length equals 18 residues. CDR3 in amino acids: CARRKHTHRGSPYNEQFF. CDR3 sequence (DNA): TGTGCCAGACGAAAACACACACACAGGGGGTCCCCCTACAATGAGCAGTTCTTC.

The chain couples TRBV5-1 to TRBJ2-5; 10 nucleotides match TRBD1. The junction had 5 bases not matched to a gene; V was cut back by 4 bases and J by 2 bases. Germline CDR1 SGHRS, CDR2 YFSETQ. The CDR3 runs 15 residues. As DNA, the CDR3 is TGCGCCAGCAGCCCGACAGGGGGCTGGCAAGAGACCCAGTACTTC. It is translated as CASSPTGGWQETQYF.

The chain couples TRBV6-1 to TRBJ1-4; tentatively, D is TRBD1 (5 bases). The CDR3 consists of 16 residues. Trimming pared 4 bases from V and 0 bases from J, leaving 12 bases between. Looked up from germline, CDR1 is MNHNS and CDR2 is SASEGT. CDR3 region: CASSGGQFPTNEKLFF. The CDR3 DNA sequence: TGTGCCAGCAGTGGAGGACAATTCCCAACTAATGAAAAACTGTTTTTT.

The rearrangement uses TRBV5-4 and TRBJ2-3; the D gene is possibly TRBD2 (7 bases). CDR3 length: 16 amino acids. Trimming left V 4 bases short and J 0 bases short, with 15 bases between. The germline CDR1 and CDR2 sequences are SGHNT and YYREEE (reference sequence). CDR3 residues: CASSPVGRGSTDTQYF. The CDR3 coding sequence is TGTGCCAGCAGCCCGGTGGGGAGGGGGAGCACAGATACGCAGTATTTT.

The genes are TRBV7-2 and TRBJ2-7; D not certain. The CDR3 is 13 amino acids. Trimming removed 5 bases from V and 2 bases from J, with 10 bases in between. CDR1 is SGHTA and CDR2 is FQGNSA in the germline V gene. The DNA for the CDR3 is TGTGCCAGCAGCCAAGACTGGACCTACGAGCAGTACTTC. Amino acid sequence: CASSQDWTYEQYF.

The rearrangement uses TRBV2 and TRBJ1-2; D may be TRBD1 (5 bases). V was shortened by 3 bases and J by 5 bases, with 16 bases between the two germline ends. CDR3 length: 15 amino acids. Germline assignment: CDR1 SNHLY and CDR2 FYNNEI. The CDR3 is CASSDRSGREYGYTF. The CDR3 nucleotides are TGTGCCAGCAGTGATAGGTCAGGGCGGGAGTATGGCTACACCTTC.

The V and J genes are TRBV6-5 and TRBJ1-1; 10 nucleotides line up with TRBD1. Trimming took 2 bases from V and 4 from J; bases not matched to a gene: 4. The V gene's germline CDR1 is MNHEY and CDR2 SVGAGI. The CDR3 is made up of 15 amino acids. CDR3 nucleotides: TGTGCCAGCAGTTACCGGACAGGGGGAGGCACTGAAGCTTTCTTT. Amino acid sequence: CASSYRTGGGTEAFF.

This chain uses TRBV19 with TRBJ1-6; weak D call: TRBD1 (5 bases). V dropped 8 bases and J dropped 7 bases, with 12 bases sitting between them. The germline gives CDR1 LNHDA, CDR2 SQIVND (reference sequence). The CDR3 extends over 13 amino acids. CDR3 coding DNA: TGTGCCAGTGGGGGGTTGGGGAATTCACCCCTCCACTTT. As protein: CASGGLGNSPLHF. The variable domain in full, with the rest retrieved from reference TRBV19 and TRBJ1-6, is DGGITQSPKYLFRKEGQNVTLSCEQNLNHDAMYWYRQDPGQGLRLIYYSQIVNDFQKGDIAEGYSVSREKKESFPLTVTSAQKNPTAFYLCASGGLGNSPLHFGNGTRLTVT.

This chain uses TRBV18 with TRBJ2-6; D perhaps matches TRBD2 (5 bases). Germline loops: CDR1 KGHSH, CDR2 LQKENI. V shed 5 bases and J shed 0 bases, with 14 bases lying between them. This CDR3 spans 17 amino acids. The CDR3 nucleotides read TGTGCCAGCTCAGTATACCCCCGGGACTCTGGGGCCAACGTCCTGACTTTC. This gives the protein CASSVYPRDSGANVLTF.

The CDR3 sequence is CASSYLPGTHSYNEQFF. The CDR3 DNA reads as TGTGCCAGCAGCTACCTACCCGGGACACACTCCTACAATGAGCAGTTCTTC. The chain employs TRBV5-6 and TRBJ2-1, with TRBD1 as a possible D gene (6 bases). The germline gives CDR1 SGHDT, CDR2 YYEEEE. The V end lost 3 bases, the J end lost 0 bases, and 16 bases lay between the germline ends. This CDR3 region has 17 residues.

This chain uses TRBV19 with TRBJ2-2; D may be TRBD1 (7 bases). The germline CDR1 and CDR2 sequences are LNHDA and SQIVND (reference sequence). The CDR3 has 15 residues. V was cut by 7 bases and J by 3 bases, with 15 bases left in between. The CDR3 nucleotides read TGTGCCAGTAAAAGGGGGCGGGGAGACACCGGGGAGCTGTTTTTT. Translating gives CASKRGRGDTGELFF.

In this sample, this clone turned up once. Other DNA variants within this sample encode the same CDR3. J is TRBJ2-7 and V is TRBV5-1, with 7 bases that match TRBD1. Germline CDR1 is SGHRS and CDR2 is YFSETQ. V trimming: 0 bases; J trimming: 6 bases; junction bases outside the gene matches: 6. This CDR3 contains 14 residues. DNA of the CDR3: TGCGCCAGCAGCTTGGCAGGGGGAAGTCTCGAGCAGTACTTC. This gives the protein CASSLAGGSLEQYF. The full variable domain, in which reference TRBV5-1 and TRBJ2-7 provide the parts outside the CDR3, is KAGVTQTPRYLIKTRGQQVTLSCSPISGHRSVSWYQQTPGQGLQFLFEYFSETQRNKGNFPGRFSGRQFSNSRSEMNVSTLELGDSALYLCASSLAGGSLEQYFGPGTRLTVT.

This sequence joins TRBV6-6 and TRBJ2-7; no clear D gene. V was cut by 7 bases and J by 4 bases, with 8 bases left in between. The CDR3 loop spans 11 amino acids. The germline V gene has CDR1 MNHNY and CDR2 SVGAGI (reference sequence). In DNA form, the CDR3 reads TGTGCCAGCACCTATAGATACGAGCAGTACTTC. Translating gives CASTYRYEQYF.

V usage is TRBV5-1 and J usage is TRBJ2-1; 10 positions match TRBD2. The V and J ends lost 3 bases and 4 bases, in that order; junction bases with no gene match: 7. The germline V gene encodes CDR1 SGHRS and CDR2 YFSETQ. CDR3 length: 16 residues. This CDR3 is CASSSLTSGVYNEQFF. The CDR3 DNA reads as TGCGCCAGCAGCTCTTTAACTAGCGGGGTTTACAATGAGCAGTTCTTC.

Here the CDR3 DNA reads TGCGCCAGCAGCTTGGAGGGGAATACTGGAAACACCATATATTTT. Translation: CASSLEGNTGNTIYF. V usage is TRBV5-1 and J usage is TRBJ1-3; maybe TRBD1 (5 bases). CDR3 size: 15 residues. Between the trimmed V and J ends, which lost 0 bases and 2 bases, there was a span of 9 bases. Per germline, CDR1 SGHRS and CDR2 YFSETQ.

This sequence joins TRBV19 and TRBJ1-5; no clear D gene. Germline V gives CDR1 LNHDA, CDR2 SQIVND (reference sequence). CDR3 length: 13 amino acids. With 4 bases removed from V and 5 bases from J, the gap between germline ends came to 9 bases. CDR3 protein: CASSSDIDQPQHF. CDR3 DNA: TGTGCCAGTAGTAGTGACATAGATCAGCCCCAGCATTTT.

The V and J genes are TRBV30 and TRBJ2-2, with D unclear. The CDR3 consists of 13 residues. Trimming shortened V by 8 bases and J by 4 bases, and 14 bases separated the two germline ends. The germline CDR1 and CDR2 sequences are GTSNPN and SVGIG (reference sequence). In DNA form, the CDR3 reads TGTGCCCTCGGTCGGGTTGGCACCGGGGAGCTGTTTTTT. It is translated as CALGRVGTGELFF.

The CDR3 bases are TGTGCCAGCAGCTTAGGGCAGGGGGAAGAAAAACTGTTTTTT. Its translation is CASSLGQGEEKLFF. The chain uses TRBV11-2 and TRBJ1-4, with TRBD1 matching over 7 bases. CDR3 length: 14 residues. The junction had 4 bases not matched to a gene; V was cut back by 1 base and J by 8 bases. The germline gives CDR1 SGHAT, CDR2 FQNNGV.

In regard to this clone: Other DNA sequences from this sample encode an identical CDR3 as well. V is TRBV18 and J is TRBJ2-1; 11 bases are a match to TRBD2. The V and J ends lost 2 bases and 0 bases, in that order; junction bases with no gene match: 3. This CDR3 comprises 17 residues. Germline CDR1 is KGHSH and CDR2 is LQKENI. The CDR3 DNA is TGTGCCAGCTCACCATTAGCGGGGGGGAGCTCCTACAATGAGCAGTTCTTC. This codes for CASSPLAGGSSYNEQFF. Full variable domain (missing parts from reference TRBV18 and TRBJ2-1): NAGVMQNPRHLVRRRGQEARLRCSPMKGHSHVYWYRQLPEEGLKFMVYLQKENIIDESGMPKERFSAEFPKEGPSILRIQQVVRGDSAAYFCASSPLAGGSSYNEQFFGPGTRLTVL.

This clone was seen just once. The chain has TRBV3-1 (or the pseudogene TRBV3-2) and TRBJ2-1, with 15 bases fitting TRBD2. The CDR3 sequence is 16 residues long. With 6 bases clipped from V and 10 bases from J, the junction kept 10 bases outside the gene matches. CDR1 is LGHDT and CDR2 is YNNKEL in the germline V gene (reference sequence). The CDR3 reads CASSLYGTSGRLEQFF. The CDR3 nucleotides are TGTGCCAGCAGTCTATACGGGACTAGCGGGAGGTTGGAGCAGTTCTTC.

This rearrangement joins TRBV5-4 to TRBJ2-3; 11 bases fit TRBD2. Per the germline V gene, CDR1 is SGHNT and CDR2 is YYREEE (reference sequence). Trimming took 2 bases from V and 6 from J; bases not matched to a gene: 11. This CDR3 comprises 17 residues. The CDR3 nucleotides are TGTGCCAGCAGCTTACGACTAGCGGGGACCTCCTGGGATACGCAGTATTTT. This translates into CASSLRLAGTSWDTQYF.

The chain couples TRBV5-5 to TRBJ2-7, with 9 bases identical to TRBD2. J was trimmed by 3 bases and V by 4 bases; bases with no gene match: 8. The CDR3 runs to 15 residues. CDR1 is SGHKS and CDR2 is YYEKEE in the germline V gene (reference sequence). The CDR3 DNA reads TGTGCCAGCAGCCTCCTGCCTAGCGGGAACTACGAGCAGTACTTC. This encodes CASSLLPSGNYEQYF. Drawing the rest from reference TRBV5-5 and TRBJ2-7, the complete variable domain is DAGVTQSPTHLIKTRGQQVTLRCSPISGHKSVSWYQQVLGQGPQFIFQYYEKEERGRGNFPDRFSARQFPNYSSELNVNALLLGDSALYLCASSLLPSGNYEQYFGPGTRLTVT.

The J gene is TRBJ2-1, the V gene TRBV9; possible D gene TRBD2, 5 bases. The CDR3 is made up of 12 amino acids. CDR1 and CDR2 (germline): SGDLS, YYNGEE. The V end was cut by 0 bases, the J end by 9 bases, with 7 bases between. The chain's CDR3 is CASSVVRGEQFF. Written as DNA, the CDR3 is TGTGCCAGCAGCGTAGTTCGGGGTGAGCAGTTCTTC.

The rearrangement uses TRBV6-1 and TRBJ2-5, with D possibly TRBD2 on 6 matching bases. This CDR3 region has 18 residues. Germline CDR1 MNHNS, CDR2 SASEGT. Trimming took 3 bases from V and 1 from J, leaving 21 bases between them. This CDR3 is CASSEQGIPLGGQETQYF. For the CDR3, the DNA is TGTGCCAGCAGTGAGCAGGGTATTCCTTTGGGGGGCCAAGAGACCCAGTACTTC.

The chain recombines TRBV5-1 with TRBJ1-2, with a weak D call TRBD1 (5 bases). Germline V lookup: CDR1 SGHRS, CDR2 YFSETQ. The V and J ends lost 4 bases and 6 bases respectively, with 19 bases between them. This CDR3 region has 15 residues. The CDR3 region has the DNA TGCGCCAGCAGCAAGGGGACGCAGGGAGGACATGGCTACACCTTC. Its protein product is CASSKGTQGGHGYTF.

This clone has only a few counts. The V call is TRBV9, the J call TRBJ1-6; D unresolved. There are 13 residues in the CDR3. V was clipped by 3 bases and J by 7 bases, with 8 bases between them. Looked up from germline, CDR1 is SGDLS and CDR2 is YYNGEE. In nucleotides, the CDR3 is TGTGCCAGCAGCGACATACCAAATTCACCCCTCCACTTT. Its protein product is CASSDIPNSPLHF.

The V and J genes are TRBV30 and TRBJ2-1; 11 nucleotides match TRBD2. The CDR3 has 14 residues. V was clipped by 0 bases and J by 15 bases; unmatched bases: 10. Germline CDR1 GTSNPN, CDR2 SVGIG (reference sequence). CDR3 amino acids: CAWSVGGTSGLGFF. CDR3 DNA sequence: TGTGCCTGGAGTGTAGGGGGGACTAGCGGTTTGGGGTTCTTC.

This chain links TRBV6-5 with TRBJ1-1; D is unclear. The CDR3 length is 13 residues. Germline CDR1 reads MNHEY; CDR2 reads SVGAGI. Trimming left V 7 bases short and J 1 base short, with 10 bases between. CDR3 in amino acids: CASTLDWNTEAFF. In DNA, the CDR3 is TGTGCCAGCACCTTGGACTGGAACACTGAAGCTTTCTTT.

This clone was observed a single time. The chain links TRBV2 to TRBJ2-2; D unclear. V was shortened by 6 bases and J by 0 bases, with 8 bases between the two germline ends. CDR1 is SNHLY, CDR2 FYNNEI, per germline. The CDR3 loop spans 14 amino acids. In DNA, the CDR3 is TGTGCCAGCAGGCGTTCCGCGAACACCGGGGAGCTGTTTTTT. Its translation is CASRRSANTGELFF.

The chain is built from TRBV28 and TRBJ1-4; tentative D call: TRBD1 (5 bases). V lost 6 bases and J 5 bases, leaving 19 bases between the germline ends. Germline lookup yields CDR1 MDHEN and CDR2 SYDVKM. The CDR3 contains 16 residues. This chain's CDR3 is CASSSSPRQMNEKLFF. The DNA for the CDR3 is TGTGCCAGCAGCTCTTCCCCTAGACAGATGAATGAAAAACTGTTTTTT.

The chain combines TRBV5-4 with TRBJ2-2, with TRBD2 as a possible D gene (7 bases). CDR1 SGHNT and CDR2 YYREEE come from the germline V gene (reference sequence). Trimming shortened V by 7 bases and J by 6 bases, and 16 bases separated the two germline ends. The CDR3 covers 14 residues. The CDR3 region has the DNA TGTGCCAGCGAGGGGGGGCTAAAGGCCGGGGAGCTGTTTTTT. It codes for CASEGGLKAGELFF.